The clone carrying this T cell receptor beta chain was detected once. Its specificity is not known. The entry originates in a study of cytomegalovirus exposure and HLA in healthy donors. Overall study results and limits: Reported results showed that the classifier diagnosed cytomegalovirus status with high specificity and sensitivity. The study put 150 to 200 TCR beta chains on its list as cytomegalovirus-associated. Three CMV-associated chains were confirmed in vitro to be specific for CMV antigens.

Repertoires were generated with immunoSEQ multiplex PCR, while TCRdb's copy carries only in-frame clones and drops some. The table shows fewer than 120,000 clones, with about nine tenths occurring only once. The CDR3 is 14 amino acids. Germline CDR1 reads MNHNS; CDR2 reads SASEGT. The V end was cut by 7 bases, the J end by 4 bases, with 15 bases between. The clonotype was recovered from a woman aged 18-30 years in good health and CMV-seronegative. This chain links TRBV6-1 with TRBJ2-3; tentatively, D is TRBD1 (5 bases). The sample taken for sequencing was PBMCs. CDR3 region: CASKTGLGPDTQYF. The CDR3 nucleotides are TGTGCCAGCAAAACAGGTCTGGGTCCAGATACGCAGTATTTT.